A selection of T cell receptor beta chains follows, all from one sample in a study of cytomegalovirus exposure and HLA in healthy donors. Clones were read by immunoSEQ multiplex PCR, and TCRdb kept only the in-frame ones, dropping some. The table lists about 62,000 clones, about 77% of them singletons, with approximately 5% in the top ten. The specimen was PBMCs. These TCRs come from a woman younger than 45 in good health and CMV-seronegative. Each CDR3 is given with its conserved first and last residue. Fields, in order: V gene, D gene, CDR3 length, J gene, CDR3 DNA, CDR3 protein. The D gene is left open where the match is weak.

TRBV2	TRBD2	17	TRBJ2-1	TGTGCCAGCAGTGAATGGGCGGGAGCCCCTTCCTACAATGAGCAGTTCTTC	CASSEWAGAPSYNEQFF
TRBV9	TRBD2	17	TRBJ2-1	TGTGCCAGCAGCGCCGGGACTAGCGGGAGGAGATACAATGAGCAGTTCTTC	CASSAGTSGRRYNEQFF
TRBV30	-	14	TRBJ1-2	TGTGCCTGGAGCCCAGCGATCCTCAACTATGGCTACACCTTC	CAWSPAILNYGYTF
TRBV7-5	-	23	TRBJ1-5	TGTGCCAGAAGCGCGCGACCGGGACAGGGTCCTCCATCTCGTGCCTATAGCGATCAGCCCCAGCATTTT	CARSARPGQGPPSRAYSDQPQHF
TRBV5-1	-	17	TRBJ2-3	TGCGCCAGCAGCTTGTTTGGGGGCGCTTGGAGCACAGATACGCAGTATTTT	CASSLFGGAWSTDTQYF
TRBV7-3	TRBD2	15	TRBJ2-1	TGTGCCAGCAGCTTAGGACTAGCGGGAGGTAATGAGCAGTTCTTC	CASSLGLAGGNEQFF
TRBV5-6	-	14	TRBJ2-7	TGTGCCAGCAGCTTTGTCGGACAACTCTACGAGCAGTACTTC	CASSFVGQLYEQYF
TRBV6-1	TRBD1	14	TRBJ1-5	TGTGCCAGCAGTGGAATCAGGGGGATACAGCCCCAGCATTTT	CASSGIRGIQPQHF
TRBV6-5	-	12	TRBJ2-1	TGTGCCAGCAGCCCACTCGCGGGAGAGCAGTTCTTC	CASSPLAGEQFF
TRBV7-3	-	16	TRBJ2-5	TGTGCCAGCAGCTTAGGGCAGGGAGGTTACCAAGAGACCCAGTACTTC	CASSLGQGGYQETQYF
TRBV2	TRBD1	17	TRBJ1-3	TGTGCCAGCAGGTTTACCGCAGGGGGTATCTCTGGAAACACCATATATTTT	CASRFTAGGISGNTIYF
TRBV30	-	12	TRBJ2-7	TGTGCCTGGAGTGTCGGGAGCTACGAGCAGTACTTC	CAWSVGSYEQYF